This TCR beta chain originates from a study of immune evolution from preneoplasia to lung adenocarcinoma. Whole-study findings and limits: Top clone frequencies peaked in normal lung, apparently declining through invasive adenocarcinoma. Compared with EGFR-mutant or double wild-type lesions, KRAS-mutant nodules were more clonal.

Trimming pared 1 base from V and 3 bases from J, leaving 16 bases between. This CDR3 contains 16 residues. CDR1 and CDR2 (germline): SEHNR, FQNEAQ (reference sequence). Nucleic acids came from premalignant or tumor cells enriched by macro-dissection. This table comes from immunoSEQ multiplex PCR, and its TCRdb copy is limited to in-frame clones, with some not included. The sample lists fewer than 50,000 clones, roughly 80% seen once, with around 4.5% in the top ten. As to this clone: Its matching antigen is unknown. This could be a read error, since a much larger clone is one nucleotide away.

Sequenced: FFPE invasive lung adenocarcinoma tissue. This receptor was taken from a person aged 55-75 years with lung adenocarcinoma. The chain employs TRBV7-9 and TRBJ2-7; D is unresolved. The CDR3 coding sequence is TGTGCCAGCAGCTTAGAGGAGAACCTCGAATTCTACGAGCAGTACTTC. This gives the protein CASSLEENLEFYEQYF.